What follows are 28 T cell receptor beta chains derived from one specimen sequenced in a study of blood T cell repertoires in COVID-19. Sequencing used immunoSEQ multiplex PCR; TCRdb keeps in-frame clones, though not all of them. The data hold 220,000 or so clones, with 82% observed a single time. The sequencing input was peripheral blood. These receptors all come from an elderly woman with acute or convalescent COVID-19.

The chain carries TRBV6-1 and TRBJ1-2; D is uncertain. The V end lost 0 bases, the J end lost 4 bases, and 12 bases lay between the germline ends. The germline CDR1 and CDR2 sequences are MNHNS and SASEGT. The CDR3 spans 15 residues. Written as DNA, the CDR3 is TGTGCCAGCAGTGAAGCCACGGGTGTCTCCTATGGCTACACCTTC. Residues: CASSEATGVSYGYTF.

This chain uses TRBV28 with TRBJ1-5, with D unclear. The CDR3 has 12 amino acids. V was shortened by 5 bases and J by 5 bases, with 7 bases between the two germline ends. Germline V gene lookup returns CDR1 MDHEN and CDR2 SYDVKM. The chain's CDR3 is CASSPPDQPQHF. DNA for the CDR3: TGTGCCAGCAGTCCCCCTGATCAGCCCCAGCATTTT.

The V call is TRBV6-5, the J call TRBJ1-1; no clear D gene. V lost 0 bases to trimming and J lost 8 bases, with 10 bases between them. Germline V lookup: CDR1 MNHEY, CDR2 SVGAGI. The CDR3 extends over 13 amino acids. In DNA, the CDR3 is TGTGCCAGCAGTTACTCACGAGTATCCGAAGCTTTCTTT. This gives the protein CASSYSRVSEAFF.

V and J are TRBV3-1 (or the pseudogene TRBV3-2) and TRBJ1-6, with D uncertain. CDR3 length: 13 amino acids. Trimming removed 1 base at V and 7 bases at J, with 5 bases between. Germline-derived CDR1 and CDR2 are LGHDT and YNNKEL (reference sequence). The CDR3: CASSQVGNSPLHF. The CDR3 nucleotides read TGTGCCAGCAGCCAAGTGGGCAATTCACCCCTCCACTTT.

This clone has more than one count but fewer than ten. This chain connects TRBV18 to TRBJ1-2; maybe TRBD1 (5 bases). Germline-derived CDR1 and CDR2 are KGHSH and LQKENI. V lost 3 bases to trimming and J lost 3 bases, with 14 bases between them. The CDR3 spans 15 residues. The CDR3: CASSPHRTPDYGYTF. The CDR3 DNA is TGTGCCAGCTCACCCCACAGGACCCCAGACTATGGCTACACCTTC.

The CDR3 here is CASSPDAGLGTDTQYF. In DNA, the CDR3 is TGTGCCAGCAGCCCAGACGCGGGACTAGGCACAGATACGCAGTATTTT. The gene calls are TRBV7-2 and TRBJ2-3, with 8 bases aligning to TRBD2. This CDR3 contains 16 residues. Germline V gene data show CDR1 as SGHTA and CDR2 as FQGNSA. The junction had 8 bases not matched to a gene; V was cut back by 5 bases and J by 1 base. Together with reference TRBV7-2 and TRBJ2-3, the CDR3 gives the full variable domain: GAGVSQSPSNKVTEKGKDVELRCDPISGHTALYWYRQSLGQGLEFLIYFQGNSAPDKSGLPSDRFSAERTGGSVSTLTIQRTQQEDSAVYLCASSPDAGLGTDTQYFGPGTRLTVL.

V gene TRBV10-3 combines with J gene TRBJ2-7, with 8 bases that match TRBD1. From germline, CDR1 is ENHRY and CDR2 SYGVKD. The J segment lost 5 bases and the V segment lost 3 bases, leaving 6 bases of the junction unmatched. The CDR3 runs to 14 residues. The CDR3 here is CAISDWTGSDEQYF. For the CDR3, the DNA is TGTGCCATCAGTGACTGGACAGGGTCTGACGAGCAGTACTTC.

CDR3 protein: CASSQAGAGTRETQYF. The CDR3, as DNA: TGTGCCAGCAGCCAGGCTGGAGCGGGGACAAGGGAGACCCAGTACTTC. V usage is TRBV4-2 and J usage is TRBJ2-5, with a possible D match to TRBD2 (7 bases). The CDR3 spans 16 residues. Trimming cost V 3 bases and J 5 bases, with 19 bases left between them. Germline CDR1 is LGHNA and CDR2 is YNFKEQ.

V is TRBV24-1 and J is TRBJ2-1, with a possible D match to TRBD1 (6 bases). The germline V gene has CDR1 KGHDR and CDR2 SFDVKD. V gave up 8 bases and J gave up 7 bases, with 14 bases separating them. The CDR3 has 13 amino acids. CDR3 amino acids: CATILYRANEQFF. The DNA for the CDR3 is TGTGCCACCATCTTATACAGGGCGAATGAGCAGTTCTTC.

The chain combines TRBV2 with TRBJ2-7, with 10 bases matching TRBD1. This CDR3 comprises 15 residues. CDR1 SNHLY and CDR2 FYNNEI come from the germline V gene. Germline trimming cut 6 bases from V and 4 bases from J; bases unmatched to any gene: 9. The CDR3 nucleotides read TGTGCCAGCAGCCTAGGTAGGACAGGGGGTTACGAGCAGTACTTC. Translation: CASSLGRTGGYEQYF.

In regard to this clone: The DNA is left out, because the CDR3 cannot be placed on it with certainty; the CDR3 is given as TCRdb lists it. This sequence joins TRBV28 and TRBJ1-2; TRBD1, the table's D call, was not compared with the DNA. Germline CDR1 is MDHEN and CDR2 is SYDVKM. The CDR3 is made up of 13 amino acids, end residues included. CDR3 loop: CASSLAVDYGYTF.

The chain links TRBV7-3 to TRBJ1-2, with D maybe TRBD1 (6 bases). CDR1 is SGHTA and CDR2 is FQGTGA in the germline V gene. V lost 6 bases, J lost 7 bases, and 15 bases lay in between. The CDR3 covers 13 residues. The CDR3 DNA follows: TGTGCCAGCAGTCCACAGGGATTGGGTGGCTACACCTTC. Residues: CASSPQGLGGYTF.

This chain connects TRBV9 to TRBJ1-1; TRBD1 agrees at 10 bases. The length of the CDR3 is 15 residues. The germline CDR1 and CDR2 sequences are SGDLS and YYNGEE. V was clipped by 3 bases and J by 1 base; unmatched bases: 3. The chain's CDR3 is CASSGTGGRNTEAFF. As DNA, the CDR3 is TGTGCCAGCAGCGGGACAGGGGGGCGGAACACTGAAGCTTTCTTT.

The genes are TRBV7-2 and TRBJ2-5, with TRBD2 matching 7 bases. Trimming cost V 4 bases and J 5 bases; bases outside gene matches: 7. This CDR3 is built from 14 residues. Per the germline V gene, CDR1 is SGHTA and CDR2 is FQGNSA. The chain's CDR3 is CASSSIGGRETQYF. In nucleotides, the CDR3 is TGTGCCAGCAGCTCCATCGGGGGGAGGGAGACCCAGTACTTC. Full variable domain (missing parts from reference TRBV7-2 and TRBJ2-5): GAGVSQSPSNKVTEKGKDVELRCDPISGHTALYWYRQSLGQGLEFLIYFQGNSAPDKSGLPSDRFSAERTGGSVSTLTIQRTQQEDSAVYLCASSSIGGRETQYFGPGTRLLVL.

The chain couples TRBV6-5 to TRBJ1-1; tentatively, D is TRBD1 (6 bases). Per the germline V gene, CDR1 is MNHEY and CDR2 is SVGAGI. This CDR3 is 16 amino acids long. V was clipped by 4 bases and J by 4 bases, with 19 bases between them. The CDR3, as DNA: TGTGCCAGCAGTTCGAGTCACAGGGATGTGGTCACTGAAGCTTTCTTT. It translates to CASSSSHRDVVTEAFF.

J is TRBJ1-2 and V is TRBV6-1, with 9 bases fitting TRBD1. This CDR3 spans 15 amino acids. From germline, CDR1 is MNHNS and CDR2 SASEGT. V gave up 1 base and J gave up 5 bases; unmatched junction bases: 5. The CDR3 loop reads CASSEGTGGRYGYTF. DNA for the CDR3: TGTGCCAGCAGTGAAGGAACAGGGGGCAGGTATGGCTACACCTTC.

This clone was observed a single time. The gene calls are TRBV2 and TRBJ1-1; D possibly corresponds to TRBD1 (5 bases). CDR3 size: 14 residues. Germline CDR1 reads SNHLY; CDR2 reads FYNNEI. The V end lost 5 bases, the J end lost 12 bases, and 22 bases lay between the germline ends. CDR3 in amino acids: CASSRDGLNGGTFF. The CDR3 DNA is TGTGCCAGCAGTCGTGACGGACTCAATGGGGGGACTTTCTTT. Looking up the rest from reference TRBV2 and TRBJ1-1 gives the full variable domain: EPEVTQTPSHQVTQMGQEVILRCVPISNHLYFYWYRQILGQKVEFLVSFYNNEISEKSEIFDDQFSVERPDGSNFTLKIRSTKLEDSAMYFCASSRDGLNGGTFFGQGTRLTVV.

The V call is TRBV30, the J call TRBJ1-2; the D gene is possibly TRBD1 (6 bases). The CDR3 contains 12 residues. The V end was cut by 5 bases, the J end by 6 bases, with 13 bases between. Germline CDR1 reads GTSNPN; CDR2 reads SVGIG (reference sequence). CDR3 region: CAWQTGTNGYTF. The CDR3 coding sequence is TGTGCCTGGCAAACAGGGACAAATGGCTACACCTTC.

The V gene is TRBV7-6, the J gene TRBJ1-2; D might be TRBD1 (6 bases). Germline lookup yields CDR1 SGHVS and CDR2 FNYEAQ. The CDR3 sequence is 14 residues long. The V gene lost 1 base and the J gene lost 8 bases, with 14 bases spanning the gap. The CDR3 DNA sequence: TGTGCCAGCAGCTTAGAGGCAACAGGGACCGGCTACACCTTC. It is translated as CASSLEATGTGYTF.

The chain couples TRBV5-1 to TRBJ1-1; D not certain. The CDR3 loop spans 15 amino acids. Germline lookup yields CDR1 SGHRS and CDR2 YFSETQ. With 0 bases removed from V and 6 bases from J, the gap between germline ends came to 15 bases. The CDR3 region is CASSLVPSSGAEAFF. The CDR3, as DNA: TGCGCCAGCAGCTTGGTCCCGTCGTCCGGGGCTGAAGCTTTCTTT. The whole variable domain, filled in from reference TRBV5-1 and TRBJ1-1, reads KAGVTQTPRYLIKTRGQQVTLSCSPISGHRSVSWYQQTPGQGLQFLFEYFSETQRNKGNFPGRFSGRQFSNSRSEMNVSTLELGDSALYLCASSLVPSSGAEAFFGQGTRLTVV.

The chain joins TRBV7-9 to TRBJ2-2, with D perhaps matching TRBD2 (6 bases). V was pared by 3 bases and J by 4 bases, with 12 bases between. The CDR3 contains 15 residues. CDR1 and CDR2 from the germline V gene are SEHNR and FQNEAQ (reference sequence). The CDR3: CASSLSGQPTGELFF. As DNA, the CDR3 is TGTGCCAGCAGCTTGAGCGGGCAACCCACCGGGGAGCTGTTTTTT.

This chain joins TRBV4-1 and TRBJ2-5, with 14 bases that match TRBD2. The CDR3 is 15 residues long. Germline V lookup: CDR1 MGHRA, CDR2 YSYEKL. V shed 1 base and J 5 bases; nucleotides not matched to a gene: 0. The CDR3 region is CASSQGTSGGETQYF. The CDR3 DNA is TGCGCCAGCAGCCAAGGGACTAGCGGGGGGGAGACCCAGTACTTC.

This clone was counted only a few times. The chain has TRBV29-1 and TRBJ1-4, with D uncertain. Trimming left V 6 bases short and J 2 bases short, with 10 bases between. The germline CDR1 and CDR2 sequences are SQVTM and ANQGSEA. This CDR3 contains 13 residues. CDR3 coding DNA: TGCAGCGTGGCAGCGGGCACTAATGAAAAACTGTTTTTT. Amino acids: CSVAAGTNEKLFF.

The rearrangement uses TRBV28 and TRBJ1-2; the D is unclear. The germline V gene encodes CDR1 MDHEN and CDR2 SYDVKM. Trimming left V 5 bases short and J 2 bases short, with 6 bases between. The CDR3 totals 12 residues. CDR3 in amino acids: CASSEENYGYTF. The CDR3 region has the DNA TGTGCCAGCAGTGAGGAAAACTATGGCTACACCTTC.

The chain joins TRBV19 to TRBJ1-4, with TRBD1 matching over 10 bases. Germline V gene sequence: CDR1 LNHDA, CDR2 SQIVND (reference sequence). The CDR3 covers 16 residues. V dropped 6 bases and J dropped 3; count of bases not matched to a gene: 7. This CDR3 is CASSKTGGASNEKLFF. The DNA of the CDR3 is TGTGCCAGTAGCAAGACAGGGGGCGCGTCTAATGAAAAACTGTTTTTT.

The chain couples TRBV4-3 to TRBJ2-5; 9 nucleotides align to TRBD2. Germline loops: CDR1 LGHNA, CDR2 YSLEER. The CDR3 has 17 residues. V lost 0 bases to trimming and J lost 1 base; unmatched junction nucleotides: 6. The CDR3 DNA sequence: TGCGCCAGCAGCCAAGATCTGGGGCGGGGGGGCCAAGAGACCCAGTACTTC. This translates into CASSQDLGRGGQETQYF.

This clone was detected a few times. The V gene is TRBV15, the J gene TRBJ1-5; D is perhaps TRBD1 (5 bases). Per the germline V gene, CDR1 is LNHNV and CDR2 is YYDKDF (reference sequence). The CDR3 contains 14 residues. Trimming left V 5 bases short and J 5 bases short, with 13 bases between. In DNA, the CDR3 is TGTGCCACCAGCCGTCAGGGAAGAGATCAGCCCCAGCATTTT. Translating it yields CATSRQGRDQPQHF.

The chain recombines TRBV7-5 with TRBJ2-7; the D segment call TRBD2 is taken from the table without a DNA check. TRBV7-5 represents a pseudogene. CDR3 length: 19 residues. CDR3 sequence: CARSQKTSEAPRASYEQYF. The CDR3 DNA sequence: TGTGCCAGAAGCCAAAAGACTAGCGAGGCCCCCCGAGCCTCTTACGAGCAGTACTTC.